Sequencing of this TCR beta chain was carried out in a study of shared clonotypes between healthy human individuals. A remark on this clone: Its antigen is not known.

Overall study results and limits: Clonotype sharing across donors was expected to vary with sequencing depth.

The deep-level immunoSEQ assay was used. Ten immunoSEQ deep assay plates were used by the authors to sequence unsorted PBMC DNA. In the study's own analysis: ImmunoSEQ output lacked quality scores and full-length reads, limiting matched filtering. Assay used: immunoSEQ multiplex PCR; TCRdb lists only in-frame clones, some missing. Clonal size and the V and J genes are those of that table, whereas D and trimming came from the DNA. This sample yields about 490,000 clones, of which less than 80% are seen a single time; 10% to 15% belongs to the top ten. This TCR came from a woman between 40 and 55 years old in good health. Some clones in this sample may be carry-over from other donors' samples. Specimen: PBMCs.

The CDR3 nucleotides are TGTGCCAGCAGCGTAGACTTACTCTCTGGAAACACCATATATTTT. This codes for CASSVDLLSGNTIYF. The V gene is TRBV9, the J gene TRBJ1-3, with D unclear. The CDR3 extends over 15 amino acids. Germline CDR1 is SGDLS and CDR2 is YYNGEE. Deletions cut 0 bases from V and 0 bases from J, with 7 bases between.